This T cell receptor beta chain was sequenced for a study of vaccination and CD4 T cells after COVID-19. Study-level findings and limits: Recorded median SARS-CoV-2-reactive clonotype numbers increased from around 19 to 38 without reaching significance.

Documented treatment: approximately 10-day PBMC culture with coronavirus spike peptide pools or control peptides (ViraFEST assay). For ViraFEST, peptide pools expanded antigen-specific T cells, after which the TCRs were sequenced. PCR tests turned positive between March and December 2020, before US Alpha, Beta and Delta variants. In regard to this clonotype: Its antigen is undetermined.

An Oncomine TCR Beta short-read assay was used to sequence the DNA from cultured CD4+ T cells. DNA came from CD4+ T cells after culture. From the PCR reads, TCRdb called clonotypes with MiXCR, one entry per CDR3 protein. The sample yields about 14,000 distinct CDR3 sequences, roughly 50% seen once. The CDR3 has 16 amino acids. J was trimmed by 1 base and V by 2 bases; bases with no gene match: 7. The germline CDR1 and CDR2 sequences are MGHRA and YSYEKL. Sequencing input: CD4+ T cells from blood, cultured in vitro. The receptor was derived from a human donor who had recovered from COVID-19. The chain carries TRBV4-1 and TRBJ2-5; 7 nucleotides match TRBD1. Written as DNA, the CDR3 is TGCGCCAGCAGCCAACACCCGGGACAGACCCAAGAGACCCAGTACTTC. Amino acids: CASSQHPGQTQETQYF.